Shown below are 21 T cell receptor beta chains from a single sample sequenced in a study of T cells in Graves' hyperthyroidism and ophthalmopathy. Amplification of TCR beta CDR3 regions used RNA as the template. A set of HTBI primers served as the primers for a first-round RT-PCR of the TCR CDR3. TCRdb re-analysed the multiplex PCR reads in MiXCR, keeping a single row per CDR3 protein. The sample yields fewer than 900,000 distinct CDR3 sequences, 16% seen once. Sequencing was performed on blood. The source is a young man with Graves' hyperthyroidism.

This clonotype was counted only a few times. This rearrangement joins TRBV12-3 or TRBV12-4 to TRBJ2-2; D not certain. Between the trimmed V and J ends, which lost 3 bases and 1 base, there was a span of 9 bases. This CDR3 region has 15 residues. The CDR3 protein is CASSLGRQNTGELFF. The DNA of the CDR3 is TGTGCCAGCAGTTTGGGTCGGCAGAACACCGGGGAGCTGTTTTTT.

This clonotype was observed many times. V usage is TRBV7-9 and J usage is TRBJ1-1, with 7 bases identical to TRBD1. Germline loops: CDR1 SEHNR, CDR2 FQNEAQ (reference sequence). The CDR3 is 14 amino acids. After removal of 4 bases from V and 6 bases from J, the junction contained 8 bases not matched to a gene. The CDR3 spells CASSSGGVSAEAFF. Written as DNA, the CDR3 is TGTGCCAGCAGCTCAGGGGGGGTCTCCGCTGAAGCTTTCTTT.

This clonotype was recorded many times. The chain couples TRBV11-3 to TRBJ2-3; no definite D call. There are 14 residues in the CDR3. Germline loops: CDR1 SGHNT, CDR2 YENEEA. Trimming cost V 3 bases and J 0 bases, with 7 bases left between them. CDR3 amino acids: CASSFRQSTDTQYF. CDR3 bases: TGTGCCAGCAGCTTCAGGCAGAGCACAGATACGCAGTATTTT.

This clonotype was picked up many times. J is TRBJ2-2 and V is TRBV28; D gene uncertain. This CDR3 region has 16 residues. The germline CDR1 and CDR2 sequences are MDHEN and SYDVKM. V dropped 3 bases and J dropped 0 bases, with 11 bases sitting between them. This CDR3 reads CASSFVAGSNTGELFF. The CDR3 DNA reads TGTGCCAGCAGTTTTGTGGCCGGATCGAACACCGGGGAGCTGTTTTTT.

This clonotype was counted ten times or more. This chain's CDR3 is CSATFSGSRNNEQFF. CDR3 coding DNA: TGCAGTGCTACCTTTAGCGGGAGTCGGAACAATGAGCAGTTCTTC. V is TRBV20-1 and J is TRBJ2-1; 9 positions match TRBD2. V lost 4 bases and J lost 5; bases outside the gene matches: 9. The germline gives CDR1 DFQATT, CDR2 SNEGSKA (reference sequence). The CDR3 runs 15 residues.

This clonotype appeared a few times. The genes are TRBV10-1 and TRBJ1-6, with no clear D. The CDR3 sequence is 13 residues long. V dropped 3 bases and J dropped 6 bases, with 6 bases sitting between them. The germline CDR1 and CDR2 sequences are WNHNN and SYGVQD (reference sequence). CDR3 in DNA: TGCGCCAGCAGTGAAGACCTTAATTCACCCCTCCACTTT. This translates into CASSEDLNSPLHF.

The chain combines TRBV11-2 with TRBJ1-2; D unresolved. The V gene's germline CDR1 is SGHAT and CDR2 FQNNGV. The V end lost 5 bases, the J end lost 5 bases, and 18 bases lay between the germline ends. The length of the CDR3 is 15 residues. The CDR3 loop reads CASSPALGRRYGYTF. The CDR3 DNA follows: TGTGCCAGCAGCCCTGCCCTGGGCAGGAGGTATGGCTACACCTTC.

This clonotype was observed a handful of times. V and J are TRBV27 and TRBJ2-4, with a tentative D call TRBD1 (6 bases). V lost 5 bases and J 8 bases, leaving 13 bases between the germline ends. Germline CDR1 reads MNHEY; CDR2 reads SMNVEV (reference sequence). The CDR3 totals 13 residues. CDR3 bases: TGTGCCAGCAGTATCCAAAAGGGGGACATTCAGTACTTC. Translation gives CASSIQKGDIQYF.

This clonotype was counted many times. V and J are TRBV6-1 and TRBJ2-3, with unresolved D. This CDR3 is built from 16 residues. Germline CDR1 MNHNS, CDR2 SASEGT. V dropped 5 bases and J dropped 2 bases, with 17 bases sitting between them. The CDR3 DNA reads TGTGCCAGCAGTCAATCCAGCCGTGGGCTCACAGATACGCAGTATTTT. This codes for CASSQSSRGLTDTQYF.

This clonotype was detected once. A much larger clone lies one base from this, so it may be a read error. V is TRBV20-1 and J is TRBJ2-3; TRBD2 agrees at 11 bases. The CDR3 runs 15 residues. Germline lookup yields CDR1 DFQATT and CDR2 SNEGSKA (reference sequence). CDR3 coding DNA: TGCAATGCAGCCCGTGCACTAGCGGGAGTATATACGCAGTATTTT. Residues: CNAARALAGVYTQYF.

This clonotype was counted at least ten times. The chain joins TRBV10-3 to TRBJ1-6, with TRBD1 identical over 7 bases. The J segment lost 6 bases and the V segment lost 4 bases, leaving 0 bases of the junction unmatched. Germline CDR1 is ENHRY and CDR2 is SYGVKD. The CDR3 has 13 amino acids. CDR3 protein: CAISGQGNSPLHF. For the CDR3, the DNA is TGTGCCATCAGTGGACAGGGTAATTCACCCCTCCACTTT.

The chain combines TRBV15 with TRBJ2-1; 7 bases are a match to TRBD2. V dropped 0 bases and J dropped 12; count of bases not matched to a gene: 14. The CDR3 covers 16 residues. CDR1 is LNHNV, CDR2 YYDKDF, per germline (reference sequence). The CDR3 DNA reads TGTGCCACCAGCAGAGATCGGGCGGGAGTGGGGTATTTGCAGTTCTTC. This encodes CATSRDRAGVGYLQFF.

V is TRBV20-1 and J is TRBJ2-1; 8 bases align to TRBD2. Trimming at V came to 2 bases and at J to 3 bases, leaving 12 bases not matched to a gene. Germline lookup yields CDR1 DFQATT and CDR2 SNEGSKA (reference sequence). The CDR3 contains 17 residues. The CDR3 nucleotides read TGCAGTGCTAGAAGCGGGGGTATGTGGACTATCTACAATGAGCAGTTCTTC. Encoded protein: CSARSGGMWTIYNEQFF.

In its sample, this clonotype was seen many times. This chain connects TRBV12-3 or TRBV12-4 to TRBJ1-5; a possible D gene is TRBD1 (5 bases). The ends were cut back, 3 bases at V and 6 bases at J, with 15 bases in the middle. The CDR3 sequence is 15 residues long. In DNA form, the CDR3 reads TGTGCCAGCAGTTTTGGGACCAGGTTAGGTCAGCCCCAGCATTTT. The encoded protein is CASSFGTRLGQPQHF.

As concerns this clonotype: A read error may explain this, as a much larger clone is one base away. The V call is TRBV6-1, the J call TRBJ2-7, with D tentatively TRBD1 or TRBD2 (5 bases each). Germline V gives CDR1 MNHNS, CDR2 SASEGT. The CDR3 is 14 amino acids. The CDR3 reads CASSLGTGADEQCF. The DNA of the CDR3 is TGTGCCAGCAGCCTTGGGACCGGCGCGGACGAGCAGTGCTTC.

The sample holds many counts of this clonotype. J is TRBJ2-3 and V is TRBV12-3 or TRBV12-4, with D possibly being TRBD2 (5 bases). V lost 3 bases and J lost 4, with 17 bases in between. This CDR3 is 16 amino acids long. CDR3 coding DNA: TGTGCCAGCAGTTTCGTAGGTGGGAGAGCGGCAGATACGCAGTATTTT. Translated, it gives CASSFVGGRAADTQYF.

On this clonotype itself: A much larger clone lies one base from this, so it may be a read error. This sequence joins TRBV7-3 and TRBJ2-2, with TRBD2 matching over 8 bases. This CDR3 region has 15 residues. CDR1 and CDR2 from the germline V gene are SGHTA and FQGTGA. CDR3 protein: CASSLGLGIPGKLFF. The CDR3 region has the DNA TGTGCCAGCAGCTTGGGACTAGGGATACCCGGGAAGCTGTTTTTT.

At least ten counts were recorded for this clonotype. The rearrangement joins TRBV2 to TRBJ1-6; perhaps TRBD1 as D (6 bases). This CDR3 is 15 amino acids long. Germline values: CDR1 SNHLY, CDR2 FYNNEI. V lost 8 bases, J lost 7 bases, and 18 bases lay in between. The CDR3 DNA reads as TGTGCCAGCGCTGTTCTGACAGGCGGGAATTCACCCCTCCACTTT. This sequence encodes CASAVLTGGNSPLHF.

This clonotype was counted ten times or more. This chain uses TRBV7-2 with TRBJ2-3, with 15 positions matching TRBD2. Germline values: CDR1 SGHTA, CDR2 FQGNSA. Trimming cost V 5 bases and J 3 bases; bases outside gene matches: 9. The CDR3 consists of 18 residues. CDR3 residues: CASSIRTSGRGGTDTQYF. CDR3 DNA: TGTGCCAGCAGCATTCGGACTAGCGGGAGGGGGGGTACAGATACGCAGTATTTT.

The gene calls are TRBV7-8 and TRBJ1-5, with TRBD1 matching 8 bases. The J segment lost 6 bases and the V segment lost 5 bases, leaving 6 bases of the junction unmatched. The germline V gene has CDR1 SGHVS and CDR2 FQNEAQ. The CDR3 is made up of 14 amino acids. DNA for the CDR3: TGTGCCAGCAGCGGACAGGGATCGGGTCAGCCCCAGCATTTT. Protein product: CASSGQGSGQPQHF.

V gene TRBV29-1 combines with J gene TRBJ2-4; a possible D gene is TRBD1 (9 bases). The CDR3 loop spans 17 amino acids. Germline V gene data show CDR1 as SQVTM and CDR2 as ANQGSEA. The V gene lost 7 bases and the J gene lost 16 bases, with 38 bases spanning the gap. CDR3 bases: TGCAGCGCAACTTCGACAGGGGGGTGGCTAGCGGGTGCCCAGTCCTACTTC. Protein sequence: CSATSTGGWLAGAQSYF.